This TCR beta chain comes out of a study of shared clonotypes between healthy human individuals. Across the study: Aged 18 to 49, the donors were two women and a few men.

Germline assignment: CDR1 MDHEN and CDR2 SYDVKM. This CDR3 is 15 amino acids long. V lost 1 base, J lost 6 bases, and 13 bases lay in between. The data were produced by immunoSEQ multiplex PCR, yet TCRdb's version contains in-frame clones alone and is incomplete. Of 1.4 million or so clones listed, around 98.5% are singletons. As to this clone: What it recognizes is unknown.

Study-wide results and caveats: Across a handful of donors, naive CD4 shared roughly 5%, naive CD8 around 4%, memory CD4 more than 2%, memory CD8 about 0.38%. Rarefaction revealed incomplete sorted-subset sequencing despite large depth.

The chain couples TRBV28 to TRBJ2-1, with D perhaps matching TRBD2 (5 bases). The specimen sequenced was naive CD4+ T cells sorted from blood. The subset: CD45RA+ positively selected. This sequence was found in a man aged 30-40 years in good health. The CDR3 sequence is CASSLSVFRGNEQFF. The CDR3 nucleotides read TGTGCCAGCAGTTTATCTGTATTCCGGGGCAATGAGCAGTTCTTC.